This note documents a single TCR beta chain sequence. 13 Jbeta primers and 60 Vbeta primers were used for the PCR. TCRdb keeps only in-frame clones here, not all; method: immunoSEQ multiplex PCR. This table holds around 130,000 clones, about four fifths found once. CDR3 length: 15 residues. The germline V gene encodes CDR1 MGHRA and CDR2 YSYEKL. The trim removed 2 bases at V and 5 bases at J, leaving 7 bases unmatched. These data originate in a study of cytomegalovirus exposure and HLA in healthy donors. The receptor's source is a man aged 30 to 45 in good health and CMV-seronegative. Sequenced material: PBMCs. The chain uses TRBV4-1 and TRBJ2-5, with 8 bases identical to TRBD2. The CDR3 loop is CASSQNRGGPETQYF. CDR3 sequence (DNA): TGCGCCAGCAGCCAAAACCGGGGGGGCCCTGAGACCCAGTACTTC.